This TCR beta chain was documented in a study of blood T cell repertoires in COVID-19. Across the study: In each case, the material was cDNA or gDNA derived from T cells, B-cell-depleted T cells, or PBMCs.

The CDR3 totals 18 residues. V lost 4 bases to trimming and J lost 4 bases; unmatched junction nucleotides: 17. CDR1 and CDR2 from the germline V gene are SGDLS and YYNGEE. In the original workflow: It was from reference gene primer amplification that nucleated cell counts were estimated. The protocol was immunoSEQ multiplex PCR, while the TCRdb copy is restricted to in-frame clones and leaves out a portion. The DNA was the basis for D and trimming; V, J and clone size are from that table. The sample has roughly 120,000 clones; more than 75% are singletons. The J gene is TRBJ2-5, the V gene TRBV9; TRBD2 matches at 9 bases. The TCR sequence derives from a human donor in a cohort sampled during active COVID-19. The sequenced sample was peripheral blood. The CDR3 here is CASSLSPLAGTSPETQYF. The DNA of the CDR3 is TGTGCCAGCAGCTTATCCCCACTAGCGGGTACGTCCCCAGAGACCCAGTACTTC.